These 2 T cell receptor beta chains came from one sample sequenced in a study of blood T cell repertoires in COVID-19. Assay: immunoSEQ multiplex PCR; the TCRdb copy retains only in-frame clones and omits some. The repertoire includes 150,000 to 200,000 clones, about 88% of them detected once, and 7% to 7.5% sits in the top ten. The sample consisted of peripheral blood. The receptors stem from a woman of 80 years or more in a cohort sampled during active or convalescent COVID-19.

A few counts support this clone. The sample contains more than one DNA sequence encoding this CDR3. The rearrangement uses TRBV5-1 and TRBJ1-1, with D uncertain. Germline V gives CDR1 SGHRS, CDR2 YFSETQ. Trimming pared 0 bases from V and 1 base from J, leaving 4 bases between. CDR3 size: 13 residues. Written as DNA, the CDR3 is TGCGCCAGCAGCTTGGGAGAGAACACTGAAGCTTTCTTT. It encodes CASSLGENTEAFF.

The chain uses TRBV29-1 and TRBJ2-5; 13 bases fit TRBD2. V was clipped by 7 bases and J by 5 bases; unmatched bases: 10. Germline values: CDR1 SQVTM, CDR2 ANQGSEA. CDR3 length: 15 residues. In nucleotides, the CDR3 is TGCAGCGCGTACCCGACTAGCGGGGGGTGGGAGACCCAGTACTTC. Its translation: CSAYPTSGGWETQYF.